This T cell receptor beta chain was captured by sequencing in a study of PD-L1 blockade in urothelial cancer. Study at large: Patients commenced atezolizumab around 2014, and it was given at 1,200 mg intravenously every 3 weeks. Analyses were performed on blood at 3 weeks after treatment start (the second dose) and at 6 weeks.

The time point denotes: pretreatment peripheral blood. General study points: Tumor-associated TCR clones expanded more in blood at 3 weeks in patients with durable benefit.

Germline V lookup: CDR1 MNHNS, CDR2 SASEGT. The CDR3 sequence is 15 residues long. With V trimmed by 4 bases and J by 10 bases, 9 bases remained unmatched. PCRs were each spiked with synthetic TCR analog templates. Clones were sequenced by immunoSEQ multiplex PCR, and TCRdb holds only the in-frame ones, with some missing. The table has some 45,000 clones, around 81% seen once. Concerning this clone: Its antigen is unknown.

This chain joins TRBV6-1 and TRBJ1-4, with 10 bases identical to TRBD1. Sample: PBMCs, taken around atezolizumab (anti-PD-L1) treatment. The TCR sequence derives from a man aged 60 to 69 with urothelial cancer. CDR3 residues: CASSATGTGDGKLFF. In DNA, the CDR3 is TGTGCCAGCAGTGCAACCGGGACAGGGGACGGAAAACTGTTTTTT.